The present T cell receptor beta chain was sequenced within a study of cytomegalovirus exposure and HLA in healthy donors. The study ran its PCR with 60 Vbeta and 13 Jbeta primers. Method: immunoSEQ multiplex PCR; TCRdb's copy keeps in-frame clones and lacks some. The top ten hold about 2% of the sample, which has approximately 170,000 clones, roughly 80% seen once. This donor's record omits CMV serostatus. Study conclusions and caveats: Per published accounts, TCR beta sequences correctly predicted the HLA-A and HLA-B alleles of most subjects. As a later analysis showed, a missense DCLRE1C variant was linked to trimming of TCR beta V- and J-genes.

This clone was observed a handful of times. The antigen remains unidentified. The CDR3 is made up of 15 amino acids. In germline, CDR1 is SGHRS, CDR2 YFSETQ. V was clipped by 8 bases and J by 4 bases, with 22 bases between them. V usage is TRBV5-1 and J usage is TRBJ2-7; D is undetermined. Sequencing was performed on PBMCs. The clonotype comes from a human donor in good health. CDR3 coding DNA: TGCGCCAGTTTTTTCAAGCAGAAGGCGGCATACGAGCAGTACTTC. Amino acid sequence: CASFFKQKAAYEQYF.